Listed here are 4 T cell receptor beta chains from one sample, sequenced in a study of T cells in Graves' hyperthyroidism and ophthalmopathy. The CDR3 regions of TCR beta were amplified from RNA transcripts. TCR CDR3 regions were first amplified by RT-PCR with HTBI primers. TCRdb re-analysed the multiplex PCR reads in MiXCR, keeping a single row per CDR3 protein. The table has more than 500,000 distinct CDR3 sequences, about 43% seen once; the top ten hold roughly 20%. Sequencing was done on a sample of peripheral blood or thyroid tissue (not recorded which). Source of these receptors: an adult woman with Graves' disease, either hyperthyroidism or ophthalmopathy (not recorded which).

The rearrangement links TRBV11-2 to TRBJ1-2, with no clear D. The ends were cut back, 6 bases at V and 4 bases at J, with 18 bases in the middle. Germline CDR1 is SGHAT and CDR2 is FQNNGV. CDR3 length: 15 residues. In nucleotides, the CDR3 is TGTGCCAGCAGTGAAGCGGGCAGCAGTTTCTATGGCTACACCTTC. Protein: CASSEAGSSFYGYTF.

The genes are TRBV29-1 and TRBJ1-1, with D maybe TRBD1 (6 bases). Germline V gene lookup returns CDR1 SQVTM and CDR2 ANQGSEA. The CDR3 has 13 amino acids. CDR3 loop: CSARGGGRTEAFF. CDR3 DNA sequence: TGCAGTGCTAGGGGAGGGGGACGGACTGAAGCTTTCTTT.

This clonotype was seen repeatedly, ten times or more. This chain joins TRBV14 and TRBJ1-1; D gene uncertain. V shed 0 bases and J shed 7 bases, with 9 bases lying between them. The CDR3 is made up of 13 amino acids. Germline values: CDR1 SGHDN, CDR2 FVKESK. As DNA, the CDR3 is TGTGCCAGCAGCCAAGAATCCCTAGATGAAGCTTTCTTT. Translation: CASSQESLDEAFF.

This clonotype appeared many times. This chain connects TRBV7-9 to TRBJ1-1; no reliable D call. There are 12 residues in the CDR3. Germline V CDR1 and CDR2: SEHNR, FQNEAQ (reference sequence). V was cut by 5 bases and J by 0 bases, with 4 bases left in between. The CDR3 nucleotides are TGTGCCAGCAGCCATATGAACACTGAAGCTTTCTTT. It encodes CASSHMNTEAFF.